This T cell receptor (beta chain) was found in a study of cytomegalovirus exposure and HLA in healthy donors. Germline V gene lookup returns CDR1 SGHNT and CDR2 YYREEE (reference sequence). CDR3 length equals 14 residues. V was clipped by 5 bases and J by 5 bases, with 16 bases between them. Assay used: immunoSEQ multiplex PCR; TCRdb lists only in-frame clones, some missing. Of over 200,000 clones listed, around nine tenths are singletons. The sequence derives from a woman between 18 and 30 years old in good health and CMV-seropositive. The sample comprised PBMCs. This chain connects TRBV5-4 to TRBJ2-5; D possibly corresponds to TRBD2 (6 bases). CDR3 nucleotides: TGTGCCAGCAGGAAAGGAGGGCTCAGGGAGACCCAGTACTTC. It is translated as CASRKGGLRETQYF.